The 3 T cell receptor beta chains below all came from one sample that was sequenced in a study of CD8 T cells in ankylosing spondylitis. A single record per CDR3 protein comes from TCRdb applying MiXCR to the 5' RACE reads. The sample lists 240,000 or so distinct CDR3 sequences, over 8.5% seen once, with about 6.5% in the top ten. Sequenced sample: blood, either unsorted or a sorted T cell fraction (not recorded which). Receptor source: a male donor with ankylosing spondylitis or in good health (not recorded which).

This clonotype occurred a few times. V and J are TRBV20-1 and TRBJ2-7; TRBD1 might be the D (6 bases). Trimming left V 0 bases short and J 2 bases short, with 8 bases between. The CDR3 loop spans 13 amino acids. Germline loops: CDR1 DFQATT, CDR2 SNEGSKA (reference sequence). CDR3: CSARDRGTYEQYF. In nucleotides, the CDR3 is TGCAGTGCTAGAGATAGGGGGACCTACGAGCAGTACTTC.

With regard to this clonotype: This clone may be a read error of a much larger clone one base away. The rearrangement joins TRBV6-2 or TRBV6-3 to TRBJ1-2; D remains unclear. The CDR3 is 11 amino acids. CDR1 is MNHEY, CDR2 SVGEGT, per germline. Written as DNA, the CDR3 is TGTGCCACCAGTCAGGCCTATGGCTACACCTTC. It translates to CATSQAYGYTF.

This clonotype was found many times. The gene calls are TRBV20-1 and TRBJ1-6; the D gene is possibly TRBD1 (6 bases). The germline V gene has CDR1 DFQATT and CDR2 SNEGSKA (reference sequence). The ends were cut back, 5 bases at V and 0 bases at J, with 17 bases in the middle. This CDR3 contains 17 residues. As DNA, the CDR3 is TGCAGTGCTGCCGGGGCAGGACAGAGCTCCTATAATTCACCCCTCCACTTT. Its translation is CSAAGAGQSSYNSPLHF.